A single sample is the source of the 14 T cell receptor beta chains below, sequenced in a study of tumor-infiltrating lymphocytes in primary liver carcinoma. Unsorted whole blood yielded blood RNA, and germline DNA was extracted as well. The researchers produced TCR beta cDNA from roughly 500 ng total RNA with a constant-region primer. Three nested multiplex PCR rounds of slightly modified ARM-PCR generated TCR beta libraries. The first two PCR rounds used TRBV1-TRBV30 forward primers with a C-beta reverse primer, 9 to 10 cycles each. MiXCR, run by TCRdb on the multiplex PCR reads, gives a single entry per CDR3 protein. The table lists approximately 340,000 distinct CDR3 sequences, approximately 64% of them singletons. Material: peripheral blood. Receptors were obtained from a man in his forties with primary liver carcinoma and hepatitis B virus infection.

Comments on this clonotype: A much larger clone differs by one base, so this may be a read error. The chain recombines TRBV12-3 or TRBV12-4 with TRBJ1-2, with a possible D match to TRBD1 (5 bases). Trimming left V 1 base short and J 2 bases short, with 14 bases between. This CDR3 is built from 16 residues. In DNA form, the CDR3 reads TGTGCCAGCAGTTTAGAGAGGGGACTGGACAACTATGGCTACACCTTC. Residues: CASSLERGLDNYGYTF.

As regards this clonotype: This may be a read error, as it is one base from a much larger clone. V is TRBV30 and J is TRBJ2-7; 7 bases map to TRBD2. CDR1 is GTSNPN and CDR2 is SVGIG in the germline V gene (reference sequence). The CDR3 has 12 amino acids. CDR3 region: CAWSTSGIEQCF. The CDR3 nucleotides are TGTGCCTGGAGTACCAGCGGGATCGAGCAGTGCTTC.

The chain carries TRBV7-9 and TRBJ1-2; tentatively, D is TRBD1 (6 bases). The CDR3 is made up of 13 amino acids. V was clipped by 9 bases and J by 3 bases, with 14 bases between them. The germline V gene has CDR1 SEHNR and CDR2 FQNEAQ (reference sequence). In DNA form, the CDR3 reads TGTGCCAGTGGTTTGAGGGGGGACTATGGCTACACCTTC. Residues: CASGLRGDYGYTF.

Of note for this clonotype: A read error may account for a junction end that differs from germline. This sequence joins TRBV11-1 and TRBJ1-1; 8 bases match TRBD1. This CDR3 is built from 14 residues. Germline values: CDR1 SGHAT, CDR2 FQDESV (reference sequence). Here the CDR3 DNA reads TGTGCCGGCAGCTCACAGGGGGGTGGCACTGAAGCTATCTTT. This gives the protein CAGSSQGGGTEAIF.

This clonotype appeared a few times. This may come from a read error, since a much larger clone is one base off. The CDR3 DNA reads TGTGCCAGCAGCCCAAGGGCAGATGAGCAGTTCTTC. Encoded protein: CASSPRADEQFF. The V gene is TRBV4-2, the J gene TRBJ2-1; D unresolved. V lost 4 bases, J lost 8 bases, and 9 bases lay in between. The CDR3 has 12 residues. Germline loops: CDR1 LGHNA, CDR2 YNFKEQ.

About this clonotype itself: Given a much more abundant clone one base away, this may be a read error. The rearrangement uses TRBV6-2 or TRBV6-3 and TRBJ2-4, with 8 bases fitting TRBD1. The CDR3 is made up of 14 amino acids. V lost 10 bases to trimming and J lost 3 bases; unmatched junction nucleotides: 8. Germline V gene sequence: CDR1 MNHEY, CDR2 SVGEGT. The CDR3 region is CAIRTGSDKNIQYF. The CDR3 DNA reads TGTGCCATCCGGACAGGGTCGGACAAAAACATTCAGTACTTC.

The gene calls are TRBV6-5 and TRBJ2-3; D perhaps matches TRBD2 (6 bases). CDR1 is MNHEY, CDR2 SVGAGI, per germline. The ends were cut back, 10 bases at V and 3 bases at J, with 20 bases in the middle. This CDR3 comprises 15 residues. CDR3 coding DNA: TGTGCCACCATGTGGGGGGATAGCTTAACAGATACGCAGTATTTT. Protein: CATMWGDSLTDTQYF.

V and J are TRBV11-2 and TRBJ2-2; D perhaps matches TRBD2 (6 bases). The CDR3 has 13 amino acids. The germline V gene has CDR1 SGHAT and CDR2 FQNNGV. V was trimmed by 8 bases and J by 5 bases, leaving 12 bases between them. CDR3 protein: CASLDRGTGELFF. In DNA form, the CDR3 reads TGTGCCAGCTTAGATCGGGGGACCGGGGAGCTGTTTTTT.

In DNA, the CDR3 is TGTGCCAGCAGTCCGAATAGCGTCGGGGAAAACCTGTACTTC. It codes for CASSPNSVGENLYF. The V call is TRBV11-2, the J call TRBJ2-5; TRBD2 is a possible D gene (5 bases). The CDR3 spans 14 residues. Trimming removed 6 bases at V and 13 bases at J, with 24 bases between. CDR1 SGHAT and CDR2 FQNNGV come from the germline V gene.

Comments on this clonotype: The junction does not match germline at one end; this may be a read error. V is TRBV10-1 and J is TRBJ2-3, with no clear D. The germline CDR1 and CDR2 sequences are WNHNN and SYGVQD (reference sequence). The CDR3 is made up of 14 amino acids. In nucleotides, the CDR3 is TGCACCAGCAGTGAGTCGTTGGCTGGTGGTACGCAGTATTTT. It specifies CTSSESLAGGTQYF.

The sample holds a few counts of this clonotype. The chain is built from TRBV5-1 and TRBJ2-1; no firm D call. Trimming took 4 bases from V and 7 from J, leaving 12 bases between them. CDR1 SGHRS and CDR2 YFSETQ come from the germline V gene. There are 13 residues in the CDR3. CDR3: CASSGGLWNEQFF. For the CDR3, the DNA is TGCGCCAGCAGCGGCGGTTTGTGGAATGAGCAGTTCTTC.

Points on this clonotype: At one of its ends the junction is not consistent with the germline gene, which may arise from a read error. The V gene is TRBV5-1, the J gene TRBJ2-1; the match to TRBD2 covers 8 bases. Germline V CDR1 and CDR2: SGHRS, YFSETQ. This CDR3 contains 15 residues. CDR3 coding DNA: TGCGCCAGCAACTTGGTCGGGAGGGACTACAATGAGCAGTTCTTC. This translates into CASNLVGRDYNEQFF.

This clonotype was observed at least ten times. The chain is built from TRBV12-3 or TRBV12-4 and TRBJ2-7; D possibly matches TRBD1 or TRBD2 (6 bases each). V was trimmed by 3 bases and J by 6 bases, leaving 9 bases between them. This CDR3 has 12 amino acids. CDR3 in amino acids: CASSFGGPEQYF. Here the CDR3 DNA reads TGTGCCAGCAGTTTTGGGGGGCCCGAGCAGTACTTC.

The sample holds many counts of this clonotype. The gene calls are TRBV6-5 and TRBJ1-2; no reliable D call. The V end lost 0 bases, the J end lost 4 bases, and 15 bases lay between the germline ends. This CDR3 is built from 16 residues. Germline CDR1 reads MNHEY; CDR2 reads SVGAGI. In DNA, the CDR3 is TGTGCCAGCAGTTACTCTTCGATGGGGAAAACCTATGGCTACACCTTC. As protein: CASSYSSMGKTYGYTF.